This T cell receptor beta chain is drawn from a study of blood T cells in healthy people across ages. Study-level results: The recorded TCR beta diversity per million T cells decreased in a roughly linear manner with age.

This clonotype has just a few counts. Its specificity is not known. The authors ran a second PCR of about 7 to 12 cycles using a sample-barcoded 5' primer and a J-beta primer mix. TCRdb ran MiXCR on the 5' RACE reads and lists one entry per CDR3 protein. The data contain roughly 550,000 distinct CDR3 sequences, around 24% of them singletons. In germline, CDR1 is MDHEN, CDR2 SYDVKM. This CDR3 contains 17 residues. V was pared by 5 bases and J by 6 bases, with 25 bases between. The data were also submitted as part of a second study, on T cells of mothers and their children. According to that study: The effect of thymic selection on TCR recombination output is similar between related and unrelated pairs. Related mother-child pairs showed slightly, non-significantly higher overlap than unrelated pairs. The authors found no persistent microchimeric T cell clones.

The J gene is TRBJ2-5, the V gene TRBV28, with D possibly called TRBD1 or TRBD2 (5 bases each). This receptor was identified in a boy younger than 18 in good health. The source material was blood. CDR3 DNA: TGTGCCAGCAGTCTCGGCATTGGGACCTCCCGAAGGCAGACCCAGTACTTC. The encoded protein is CASSLGIGTSRRQTQYF.